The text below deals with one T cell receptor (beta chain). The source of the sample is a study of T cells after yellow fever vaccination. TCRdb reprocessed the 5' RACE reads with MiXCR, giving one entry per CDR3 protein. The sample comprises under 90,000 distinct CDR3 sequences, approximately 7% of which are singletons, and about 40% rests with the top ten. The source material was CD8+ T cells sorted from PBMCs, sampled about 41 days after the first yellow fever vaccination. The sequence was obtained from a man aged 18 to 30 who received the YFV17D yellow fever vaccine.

The CDR3 DNA sequence: TGTGCCAGCAGCCTGGGAGGTGGACTAGCGGGTTTAAGCTACAATGAGCAGTTCTTC. It codes for CASSLGGGLAGLSYNEQFF. This chain joins TRBV7-6 and TRBJ2-1, with 11 positions matching TRBD2. Unmatched junction bases numbered 15, after V lost 5 bases and J lost 3 bases. The CDR3 has 19 amino acids. Per the germline V gene, CDR1 is SGHVS and CDR2 is FNYEAQ.